This T cell receptor beta chain was captured by sequencing in a study of T cell responses to AZD1222 COVID-19 vaccine. This table comes from immunoSEQ multiplex PCR, and its TCRdb copy is limited to in-frame clones, with some not included. The data hold roughly 200,000 clones, with 90% to 95% observed a single time. Study results and limitations: Only a handful of AZD1222 recipients, about six in all, had baseline seropositivity.

A word on this clone: Antigen specificity is unknown.

The germline gives CDR1 LNHDA, CDR2 SQIVND (reference sequence). The trim removed 5 bases at V and 13 bases at J, leaving 16 bases unmatched. The CDR3 runs to 15 residues. The rearrangement joins TRBV19 to TRBJ1-4; 7 bases match TRBD1. This material consisted of peripheral blood, taken 28 days after the second dose of the MenACWY control vaccine. This clonotype was sampled from an adult who received the MenACWY meningococcal vaccine as a control. CDR3 region: CASSAITGATGVLFF. In DNA, the CDR3 is TGTGCCAGTAGTGCTATAACAGGAGCCACAGGGGTACTGTTTTTT.